A single sample is the source of the 32 T cell receptor beta chains below, sequenced in a study of Graves' ophthalmopathy and Graves' hyperthyroidism. For repertoire sequencing, the TCR beta CDR3 regions were amplified from RNA transcripts. RT-PCR with HTBI primers came first, then second-round multiplex PCR. In TCRdb, the multiplex PCR reads were re-called with MiXCR into one record per CDR3 protein. The repertoire includes 1 million to 1.3 million distinct CDR3 sequences, about two fifths of them detected once, and roughly 10% sits in the top ten. Sequences were obtained from peripheral blood or thyroid tissue (not recorded which). These receptors all stem from an adult man with Graves' hyperthyroidism.

This chain links TRBV13 with TRBJ2-3, with D possibly being TRBD1 (5 bases). Trimming took off 6 bases at V and 2 bases at J, with 12 bases between the two ends. The CDR3 extends over 14 amino acids. Per germline, CDR1 PRHDT and CDR2 FYEKMQ (reference sequence). CDR3 protein: CASSQDSHTDTQYF. The DNA of the CDR3 is TGTGCCAGCAGTCAAGACAGCCACACAGATACGCAGTATTTT.

In the case of this clonotype: A read error may be the cause here, since a much bigger clone is one base away. This chain links TRBV19 with TRBJ2-5; D gene uncertain. The germline gives CDR1 LNHDA, CDR2 SQIVND (reference sequence). V was pared by 4 bases and J by 3 bases, with 18 bases between. The CDR3 covers 16 residues. The CDR3 sequence is CASSNRFATAEETQYF. The DNA for the CDR3 is TGTGCCAGTAGTAACCGTTTTGCGACGGCGGAAGAGACCCAGTACTTC. The full variable domain, in which reference TRBV19 and TRBJ2-5 provide the parts outside the CDR3, is DGGITQSPKYLFRKEGQNVTLSCEQNLNHDAMYWYRQDPGQGLRLIYYSQIVNDFQKGDIAEGYSVSREKKESFPLTVTSAQKNPTAFYLCASSNRFATAEETQYFGPGTRLLVL.

The V gene is TRBV5-1, the J gene TRBJ1-3; D is ambiguous. V dropped 4 bases and J dropped 10 bases, with 15 bases sitting between them. Germline CDR1 SGHRS, CDR2 YFSETQ. The CDR3 has 13 residues. CDR3 region: CASSTERRETIYF. The CDR3 coding sequence is TGCGCCAGCAGCACGGAACGGAGGGAGACCATATATTTT.

Note on this clonotype: A read error may produce the germline difference seen at one junction end. This chain joins TRBV5-5 and TRBJ1-4, with a weak D call TRBD1 (5 bases). The germline gives CDR1 SGHKS, CDR2 YYEKEE (reference sequence). This CDR3 has 16 amino acids. This CDR3 is CASSRPSGVANEKLFF. CDR3 bases: TGCGCCAGCAGCCGGCCGTCGGGGGTAGCTAATGAAAAACTGTTTTTT.

This CDR3 is CASSLDPGNTGELFF. The CDR3, as DNA: TGTGCCAGCAGCTTGGACCCGGGGAACACCGGGGAGCTGTTTTTT. The rearrangement joins TRBV5-4 to TRBJ2-2; no clear D gene. This CDR3 contains 15 residues. Germline loops: CDR1 SGHNT, CDR2 YYREEE (reference sequence). The germline V and J ends were trimmed by 0 bases and 1 base, with 7 bases remaining between them.

This sequence joins TRBV10-3 and TRBJ2-5; maybe TRBD1 (7 bases). V dropped 10 bases and J dropped 1 base, with 19 bases sitting between them. The CDR3 loop spans 15 amino acids. The germline gives CDR1 ENHRY, CDR2 SYGVKD. DNA for the CDR3: TGTGCCAGCAGACTAGGGACAGCGACCCAAGAGACCCAGTACTTC. Encoded protein: CASRLGTATQETQYF.

This clonotype has a single count. The rearrangement joins TRBV7-9 to TRBJ2-6; 11 nucleotides agree with TRBD2. Looked up from germline, CDR1 is SEHNR and CDR2 is FQNEAQ (reference sequence). J lost 3 bases, V lost 6 bases, and 10 bases had no gene match. The CDR3 is 18 amino acids. CDR3 bases: TGTGCCAGCAGACTAACTAGCGGGAGTGGAAGTGGGGCCAACGTCCTGACTTTC. It is translated as CASRLTSGSGSGANVLTF.

This clonotype was seen a few times. The rearrangement joins TRBV7-9 to TRBJ2-7; possibly TRBD1 or TRBD2 for D (5 bases each). The CDR3 has 15 amino acids. The V end was cut by 1 base, the J end by 5 bases, with 15 bases between. Germline loops: CDR1 SEHNR, CDR2 FQNEAQ (reference sequence). CDR3 in amino acids: CASSLVEARDDEQYF. DNA for the CDR3: TGTGCCAGCAGCTTAGTGGAGGCCAGGGACGACGAGCAGTACTTC.

The table lists this clonotype with a few counts. V usage is TRBV28 and J usage is TRBJ2-5; the D gene is possibly TRBD1 (5 bases). The germline V and J ends were trimmed by 6 bases and 3 bases, with 11 bases remaining between them. CDR3 length equals 13 residues. Germline V gives CDR1 MDHEN, CDR2 SYDVKM. CDR3 sequence reads: CASSAPREETQYF. CDR3 DNA sequence: TGTGCCAGCAGCGCTCCCAGGGAAGAGACCCAGTACTTC.

The sample holds a few counts of this clonotype. The rearrangement links TRBV7-9 to TRBJ1-3; D ambiguous. Germline V gene data show CDR1 as SEHNR and CDR2 as FQNEAQ (reference sequence). The CDR3 length is 13 residues. The V end was cut by 1 base, the J end by 8 bases, with 9 bases between. The CDR3 here is CASSLEGTDTIYF. CDR3 nucleotide sequence: TGTGCCAGCAGCTTAGAGGGAACGGACACCATATATTTT.

This clonotype occurred many times. This chain uses TRBV6-5 with TRBJ1-6; D unresolved. V lost 5 bases and J 8 bases, leaving 13 bases between the germline ends. This CDR3 region has 14 residues. Germline V gene lookup returns CDR1 MNHEY and CDR2 SVGAGI. In nucleotides, the CDR3 is TGTGCCAGCAGTGAAGTTCGATCGGATTCACCCCTCCACTTT. It codes for CASSEVRSDSPLHF.

Turning to this clonotype: This may be a read error, as it is one base from a much larger clone. The chain recombines TRBV5-1 with TRBJ1-2; D not certain. Germline V CDR1 and CDR2: SGHRS, YFSETQ. This CDR3 is 15 amino acids long. CDR3 amino acids: CTSSANPRVHYGYTF. CDR3 sequence (DNA): TGCACCAGCAGCGCAAACCCAAGGGTTCACTATGGCTACACCTTC.

This clonotype occurred many times. The V gene is TRBV12-3 or TRBV12-4, the J gene TRBJ2-3; 8 bases line up with TRBD2. Trimming at V came to 10 bases and at J to 0 bases, leaving 9 bases not matched to a gene. The CDR3 is made up of 15 amino acids. In DNA, the CDR3 is TGTGCCACCCACGGACTAGCTCGCAGCACAGATACGCAGTATTTT. It yields the protein CATHGLARSTDTQYF.

This sequence joins TRBV7-8 and TRBJ1-2; D call uncertain. V lost 2 bases to trimming and J lost 2 bases, with 9 bases between them. CDR3 length equals 14 residues. Germline V CDR1 and CDR2: SGHVS, FQNEAQ. The CDR3 DNA reads as TGTGCCAGCAGCTTAACTAACACGAACTATGGCTACACCTTC. Its translation: CASSLTNTNYGYTF.

The chain carries TRBV5-1 and TRBJ2-2; maybe TRBD1 (6 bases). The CDR3 sequence is 12 residues long. CDR1 and CDR2 from the germline V gene are SGHRS and YFSETQ. V shed 5 bases and J shed 8 bases, with 10 bases lying between them. In nucleotides, the CDR3 is TGCGCCAGCAGAAACGGGACAGGGGAGCTGTTTTTT. Translating gives CASRNGTGELFF.

V is TRBV6-5 and J is TRBJ2-2; D is possibly TRBD2 (5 bases). The CDR3 is made up of 14 amino acids. Deletions cut 4 bases from V and 5 bases from J, with 11 bases between. Germline V gene sequence: CDR1 MNHEY, CDR2 SVGAGI. This CDR3 is CASSSRTGTGELFF. The CDR3 bases are TGTGCCAGCAGTTCCAGGACTGGAACCGGGGAGCTGTTTTTT.

This clonotype was observed at least ten times. The rearrangement joins TRBV12-3 or TRBV12-4 to TRBJ1-2; D ambiguous. The CDR3 loop spans 14 amino acids. V lost 5 bases and J 8 bases, leaving 18 bases between the germline ends. CDR3 amino acids: CASSPQRIVGGYTF. The CDR3 DNA sequence: TGTGCCAGCAGTCCCCAGCGGATCGTGGGCGGCTACACCTTC.

This chain connects TRBV15 to TRBJ2-5; TRBD1 or TRBD2 may be the D gene (5 bases each). Germline CDR1 reads LNHNV; CDR2 reads YYDKDF (reference sequence). The CDR3 covers 14 residues. Trimming took off 2 bases at V and 3 bases at J, with 10 bases between the two ends. CDR3 nucleotide sequence: TGTGCCACCAGCAGAATCGGGACCAAAGAGACCCAGTACTTC. This translates into CATSRIGTKETQYF.

This chain uses TRBV6-2 or TRBV6-3 with TRBJ2-7, with TRBD2 matching over 7 bases. Trimming cost V 5 bases and J 2 bases; bases outside gene matches: 9. The V gene's germline CDR1 is MNHEY and CDR2 SVGEGT. The CDR3 is made up of 15 amino acids. CDR3 in DNA: TGTGCCAGCAGTCCTCTAGCGGAGGCCCCCTACGAGCAGTACTTC. Protein product: CASSPLAEAPYEQYF.

This clonotype was observed many times. The rearrangement joins TRBV19 to TRBJ1-5; D is possibly TRBD1 (6 bases). CDR1 is LNHDA, CDR2 SQIVND, per germline (reference sequence). The CDR3 is made up of 11 amino acids. V lost 11 bases and J 6 bases, leaving 11 bases between the germline ends. CDR3 region: CAGGQTQPQHF. CDR3 nucleotides: TGTGCCGGGGGGCAAACTCAGCCCCAGCATTTT.

Many counts were recorded for this clonotype. The V gene is TRBV9, the J gene TRBJ2-7; TRBD1 or TRBD2 may be the D gene (5 bases each). V dropped 0 bases and J dropped 5 bases, with 9 bases sitting between them. The CDR3 length is 13 residues. Germline-derived CDR1 and CDR2 are SGDLS and YYNGEE. CDR3 nucleotide sequence: TGTGCCAGCAGCGTAGGCAGGGACCACGAGCAGTACTTC. Translation gives CASSVGRDHEQYF.

The J gene is TRBJ2-2, the V gene TRBV7-3; D tentatively fits TRBD1 or TRBD2 (5 bases each). Germline V gene sequence: CDR1 SGHTA, CDR2 FQGTGA. Trimming took 8 bases from V and 8 from J, leaving 24 bases between them. The CDR3 runs 16 residues. The DNA of the CDR3 is TGTGCCAGCGTTAACGGGGCGCGTCGGACTGGAGGGGAGCTGTTTTTT. As protein: CASVNGARRTGGELFF.

As to this clonotype: This may stem from a read error, because a much larger clone lies one nucleotide away. This rearrangement joins TRBV10-3 to TRBJ1-2; 9 bases are a match to TRBD1. The CDR3 sequence is 16 residues long. Per germline, CDR1 ENHRY and CDR2 SYGVKD. The CDR3 nucleotides read TGTGTCAGCACCGAGACAGGGGGTGTACTGAACCGTGGCTACACCTTC. Translated, it gives CVSTETGGVLNRGYTF.

This clonotype occurred many times. This chain connects TRBV5-4 to TRBJ1-3, with no clear D. Germline V gene data show CDR1 as SGHNT and CDR2 as YYREEE (reference sequence). This CDR3 region has 14 residues. The V end was cut by 4 bases, the J end by 1 base, with 9 bases between. In nucleotides, the CDR3 is TGTGCCAGCAGCGCCCGGGGATCTGGAAACACCATATATTTT. Residues: CASSARGSGNTIYF.

J is TRBJ2-7 and V is TRBV12-3 or TRBV12-4; 10 bases are shared with TRBD1. This CDR3 is built from 15 residues. Losses at the gene ends were 4 bases for V and 3 bases for J; bases not matched to a gene: 6. CDR3 region: CASSSGTGVIYEQYF. CDR3 sequence (DNA): TGTGCCAGCAGTTCCGGGACAGGGGTTATCTACGAGCAGTACTTC.

The chain is built from TRBV29-1 and TRBJ2-5, with TRBD2 matching over 14 bases. The CDR3 totals 15 residues. Germline V CDR1 and CDR2: SQVTM, ANQGSEA. Trimming at V came to 7 bases and at J to 6 bases, leaving 10 bases not matched to a gene. CDR3 sequence reads: CSALPRTSGRKTQYF. Written as DNA, the CDR3 is TGCAGCGCCTTACCTAGGACTAGCGGGAGGAAGACCCAGTACTTC.

The chain has TRBV29-1 and TRBJ2-5, with 11 bases lining up with TRBD2. CDR3 length equals 15 residues. Germline V gene data show CDR1 as SQVTM and CDR2 as ANQGSEA. CDR3 coding DNA: TGCATCGATGACCTAGCGGGAGGCGGCGGACAGACCCAGTACTTC. It encodes CIDDLAGGGGQTQYF.

This clonotype was observed once. With a much larger clone just one base away, this may be a read error. CDR3 protein: CASSIEKPPPQPQHF. CDR3 sequence (DNA): TGTGCCAGCAGCATAGAGAAACCCCCGCCTCAGCCCCAGCATTTT. The chain couples TRBV9 to TRBJ1-5; D remains unclear. CDR3 length equals 15 residues. With 4 bases removed from V and 6 bases from J, the gap between germline ends came to 17 bases. The germline V gene encodes CDR1 SGDLS and CDR2 YYNGEE.

The CDR3 DNA is TGTGCCAGCAGCTTAATGACCGGGGGTGAAGCTTTCTTT. Amino acids: CASSLMTGGEAFF. The chain recombines TRBV11-2 with TRBJ1-1; TRBD1 is a possible D gene (5 bases). Trimming stripped 2 bases from V and 7 bases from J, with 11 bases between. This CDR3 has 13 amino acids. Germline V gives CDR1 SGHAT, CDR2 FQNNGV.

This chain links TRBV29-1 with TRBJ1-4; D possibly corresponds to TRBD1 (5 bases). V lost 7 bases, J lost 0 bases, and 9 bases lay in between. This CDR3 region has 13 residues. Germline assignment: CDR1 SQVTM and CDR2 ANQGSEA. The CDR3 bases are TGCAGCGCAGGGCCTGCAACTAATGAAAAACTGTTTTTT. This sequence encodes CSAGPATNEKLFF.

The gene calls are TRBV6-5 and TRBJ2-7; 8 nucleotides line up with TRBD1. The CDR3 runs 15 residues. The ends lost 6 bases at V and 4 bases at J; junction bases unmatched: 11. Looked up from germline, CDR1 is MNHEY and CDR2 is SVGAGI. CDR3 nucleotides: TGTGCCAGCAGGCCCCCCGGGACAGGCCAATACGAGCAGTACTTC. It yields the protein CASRPPGTGQYEQYF.

Comment on this clonotype: Compared with germline, one end of the junction differs, possibly owing to a read error. The chain combines TRBV7-7 with TRBJ2-2; unclear D gene. This CDR3 region has 13 residues. Germline loops: CDR1 SSHAT, CDR2 FNYEAQ (reference sequence). CDR3 residues: CASSYHSTGELFF. The CDR3 bases are TGTGCTAGCAGCTACCATTCCACCGGGGAGCTGTTTTTT.